This TCR beta chain was recovered during a study of blood T cell repertoires in COVID-19. Measured with immunoSEQ multiplex PCR; TCRdb has only the in-frame clones, and not every one. The sample has over 100,000 clones, 75% to 90% seen once. With 0 bases clipped from V and 5 bases from J, the junction kept 4 bases outside the gene matches. The CDR3 sequence is 14 residues long. Germline V lookup: CDR1 SGHRS, CDR2 YFSETQ. This clonotype was obtained from a human donor in a cohort sampled during active COVID-19. The sample comprised peripheral blood. The V gene is TRBV5-1, the J gene TRBJ2-5; 7 positions match TRBD2. The CDR3 protein is CASSLAWGGETQYF. In DNA form, the CDR3 reads TGCGCCAGCAGCTTGGCCTGGGGAGGGGAGACCCAGTACTTC.